A selection of T cell receptor beta chains follows, all from one sample in a study of radiation and T cells in renal cell carcinoma. Sequencing was performed with immunoSEQ multiplex PCR; in TCRdb, only in-frame clones are kept and a portion is missing. The sample lists about 130,000 clones, 70% to 90% occurring once. The sequenced sample was blood, obtained from a patient whose treatment included radiotherapy and nephrectomy. The receptors were sampled from a woman aged 45 to 65 with renal cell carcinoma. The CDR3 runs from the conserved cysteine through the conserved F or W. Each record gives: V gene, J gene, clone size, D gene, CDR3 DNA, CDR3 protein. A D gene is named only where the DNA matches it firmly. Clone sizes are given selectively: once, few, many, or a class where the clone is expanded.

TRBV7-2	TRBJ1-5	NA	TRBD1	TGTGCCAGCAGCTTAACCGGGACAGGGGCCAATCAGCCCCAGCATTTT	CASSLTGTGANQPQHF
TRBV21-1	TRBJ1-6	NA	NA	TGTGCCAGCAGCGCAAAGGCGGTATTGGACGGACCCCGTTCACCCCTCCACTTT	CASSAKAVLDGPRSPLHF
TRBV5-4	TRBJ2-7	once	NA	TGTGCCAGCAGCATCGACAGATCCTACGAGCAGTACTTC	CASSIDRSYEQYF
TRBV19	TRBJ2-1	NA	NA	TGTGCCAGTAGTTCCTCCCATACGGCGGATGAGCAGTTCTTC	CASSSSHTADEQFF
TRBV2	TRBJ1-5	NA	TRBD1	TGTGCCAGCAGGGCGGGCAGGGGGGGCCCGTGGGGGCTTAATCAGCCCCAGCATTTT	CASRAGRGGPWGLNQPQHF
TRBV30	TRBJ1-4	NA	NA	TGTGCCTGGAGTGCGACTGTACAGGGTCTTCTGTTTTTT	CAWSATVQGLLFF
TRBV5-1	TRBJ2-5	NA	NA	TGCGCCAGCAGTTCGGGGGGCGGGGAGACCCAGTACTTC	CASSSGGGETQYF
TRBV18	TRBJ1-2	NA	TRBD1	TGTGCCAGCTCACCCGGGACAGGGATCGGCTACACCTTC	CASSPGTGIGYTF
TRBV29-1	TRBJ1-1	few	NA	TGCAGCGTTGACAGGGTTGGGAACACTGAAGCTTTCTTT	CSVDRVGNTEAFF
TRBV6-4	TRBJ2-2	NA	NA	TGTGCCAGCAGTAAACAGGGTAACACCGGGGAGCTGTTTTTT	CASSKQGNTGELFF
TRBV19	TRBJ2-1	NA	TRBD1	TGTGCCAGTAGTCCCCCCGGGACAGGGGGCAATGAGCAGTTCTTC	CASSPPGTGGNEQFF
TRBV25-1	TRBJ2-3	few	TRBD2	TGTGCCAGCAGTGTCCAGCGGGGCTCAGATACGCAGTATTTT	CASSVQRGSDTQYF
TRBV6-1	TRBJ2-7	NA	NA	TGTGCCAGCAGTGACCGAGCCCAGGGGACGAGCTCCTACGAGCAGTACTTC	CASSDRAQGTSSYEQYF
TRBV5-1	TRBJ2-7	NA	NA	TGCGCCAGCAGCCCGGTGGGAAACTACGAGCAGTACTTC	CASSPVGNYEQYF
TRBV11-3	TRBJ1-6	NA	NA	TGTGCCAGCAGGATTCCGGGTCCCAATTCACCCCTCCACTTT	CASRIPGPNSPLHF
TRBV7-2	TRBJ2-5	NA	NA	TGTGCCAGCAGCTTAGCTAGCGCTAAAGAGACCCAGTACTTC	CASSLASAKETQYF
TRBV6-5	TRBJ1-2	once	TRBD1	TGTGCCAGCAGTTACTTAGCGCAGGGGGCGAACTATGGCTACACCTTC	CASSYLAQGANYGYTF
TRBV5-4	TRBJ2-7	NA	TRBD2	TGTGCCAGCAGCCCACGGACTAGCGGGGGGTCCGAGCAGTACTTC	CASSPRTSGGSEQYF
TRBV14	TRBJ2-2	once	NA	TGTGCCAGCAGCCAGAACCCGAGGTTGGGCTCGCGAGGCGGGGAGCTGTTTTTT	CASSQNPRLGSRGGELFF
TRBV28	TRBJ2-7	many	TRBD1	TGTGCCAGCAGTTTACCCACCGGGACAGGGAAAGGAGGGCTCGAGCAGTACTTC	CASSLPTGTGKGGLEQYF
TRBV11-2	TRBJ2-5	NA	NA	TGTGCCAGCAGCTTATTTTGGGCCCCCAAAAAGGAGACCCAGTACTTC	CASSLFWAPKKETQYF
TRBV7-6	TRBJ1-5	NA	NA	TGTGCCAGCAGCTTAGAAATGTATAGCAATCAGCCCCAGCATTTT	CASSLEMYSNQPQHF
TRBV10-3	TRBJ1-2	NA	NA	TGTGCCATCAGTGAGTCGATACAGTATGGCTACACCTTC	CAISESIQYGYTF
TRBV5-1	TRBJ2-5	few	NA	TGCGCCAGCAGCTTGCTGGGGGGACAAGAGACCCAGTACTTC	CASSLLGGQETQYF
TRBV18	TRBJ1-1	NA	TRBD1	TGTGCCAGCTCACCGACAGGGCCGAACACTGAAGCTTTCTTT	CASSPTGPNTEAFF
TRBV7-8	TRBJ2-7	NA	NA	TGTGCCAGCCGCAGTCTGGGGGGGCCTTTCGAGCAGTACTTC	CASRSLGGPFEQYF